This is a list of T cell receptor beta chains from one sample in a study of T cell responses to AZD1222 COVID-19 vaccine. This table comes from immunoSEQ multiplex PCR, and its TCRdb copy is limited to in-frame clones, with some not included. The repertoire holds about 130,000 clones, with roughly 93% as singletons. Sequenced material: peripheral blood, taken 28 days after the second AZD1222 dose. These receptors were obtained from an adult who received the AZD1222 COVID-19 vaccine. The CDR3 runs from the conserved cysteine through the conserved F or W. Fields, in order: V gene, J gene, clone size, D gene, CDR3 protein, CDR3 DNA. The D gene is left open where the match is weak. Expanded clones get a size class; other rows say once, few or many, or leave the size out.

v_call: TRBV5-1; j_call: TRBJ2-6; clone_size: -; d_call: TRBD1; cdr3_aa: CASSWDSPRANVLTF; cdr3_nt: TGCGCCAGCAGCTGGGACAGCCCGAGGGCCAACGTCCTGACTTTC
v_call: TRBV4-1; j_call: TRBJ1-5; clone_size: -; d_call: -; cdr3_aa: CASSQDWGVQPQHF; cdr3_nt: TGCGCCAGCAGCCAAGACTGGGGGGTTCAGCCCCAGCATTTT
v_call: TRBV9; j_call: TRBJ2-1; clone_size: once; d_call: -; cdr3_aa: CASSVETSLFF; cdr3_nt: TGTGCCAGCAGCGTAGAAACTAGTCTGTTCTTC
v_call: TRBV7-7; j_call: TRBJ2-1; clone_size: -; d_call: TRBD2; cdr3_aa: CASSWGLAGGPSDNEQFF; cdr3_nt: TGTGCTAGCAGCTGGGGACTAGCGGGAGGGCCCTCTGACAATGAGCAGTTCTTC
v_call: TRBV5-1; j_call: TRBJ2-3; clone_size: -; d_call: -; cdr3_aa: CASSLDAVTMLDTQYF; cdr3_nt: TGCGCCAGCAGCTTGGATGCAGTGACGATGCTGGATACGCAGTATTTT
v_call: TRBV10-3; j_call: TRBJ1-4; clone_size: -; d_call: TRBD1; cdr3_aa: CAISGGQGMDEKLFF; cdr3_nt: TGTGCCATCAGTGGGGGACAGGGGATGGATGAAAAACTGTTTTTT
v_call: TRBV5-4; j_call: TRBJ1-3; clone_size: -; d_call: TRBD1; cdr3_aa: CASSLGGTAFDTIYF; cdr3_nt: TGTGCCAGCAGCTTGGGTGGGACAGCCTTCGACACCATATATTTT
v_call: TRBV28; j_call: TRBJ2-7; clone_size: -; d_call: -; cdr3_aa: CASSLPGDSYEQYF; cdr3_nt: TGTGCCAGCAGTTTACCAGGAGACTCCTACGAGCAGTACTTC
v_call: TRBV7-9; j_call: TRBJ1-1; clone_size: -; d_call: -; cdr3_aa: CASSLGFRGLGTEAFF; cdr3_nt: TGTGCCAGCAGCTTAGGATTTCGGGGGTTAGGTACTGAAGCTTTCTTT
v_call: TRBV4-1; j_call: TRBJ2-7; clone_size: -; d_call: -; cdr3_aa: CASSQDEGPEQYF; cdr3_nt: TGCGCCAGCAGCCAAGATGAGGGGCCCGAGCAGTACTTC
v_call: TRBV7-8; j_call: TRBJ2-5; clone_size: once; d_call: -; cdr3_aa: CASSFQRGKETQYF; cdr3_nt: TGTGCCAGCAGCTTCCAGAGGGGGAAAGAGACCCAGTACTTC
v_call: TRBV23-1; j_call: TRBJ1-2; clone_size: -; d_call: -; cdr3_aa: CASSQWMGLGNYGYTF; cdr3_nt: TGCGCCAGCAGTCAATGGATGGGGTTGGGGAACTATGGCTACACCTTC
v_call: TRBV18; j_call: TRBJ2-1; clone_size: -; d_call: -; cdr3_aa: CASSRVAPRSYNEQFF; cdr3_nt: TGTGCCAGCTCGCGAGTAGCGCCGCGCTCCTACAATGAGCAGTTCTTC
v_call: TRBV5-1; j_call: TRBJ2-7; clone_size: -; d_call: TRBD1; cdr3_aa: CASSLGGTGLYEQYF; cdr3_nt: TGCGCCAGCAGCTTGGGGGGGACAGGCCTCTACGAGCAGTACTTC
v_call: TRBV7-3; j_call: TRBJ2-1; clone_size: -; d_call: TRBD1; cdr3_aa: CASSPGQGFEQFF; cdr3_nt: TGTGCCAGCAGCCCCGGACAGGGATTTGAGCAGTTCTTC
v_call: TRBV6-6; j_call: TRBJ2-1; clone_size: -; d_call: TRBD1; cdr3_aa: CASSSPDRGNEQFF; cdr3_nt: TGTGCCAGCAGTTCCCCGGACAGGGGGAATGAGCAGTTCTTC
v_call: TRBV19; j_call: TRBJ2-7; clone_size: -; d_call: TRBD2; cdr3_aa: CASSTVLGLANYEQYF; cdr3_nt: TGTGCCAGTAGTACAGTACTCGGACTAGCTAACTACGAGCAGTACTTC
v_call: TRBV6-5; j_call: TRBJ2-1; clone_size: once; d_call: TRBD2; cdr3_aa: CASSWVAGSSYNEQFF; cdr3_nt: TGTGCCAGCAGTTGGGTAGCGGGGAGCTCCTACAATGAGCAGTTCTTC
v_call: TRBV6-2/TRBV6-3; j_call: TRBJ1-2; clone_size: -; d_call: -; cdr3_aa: CASGFAGHGYTF; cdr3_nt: TGTGCCAGCGGTTTTGCCGGGCATGGCTACACCTTC
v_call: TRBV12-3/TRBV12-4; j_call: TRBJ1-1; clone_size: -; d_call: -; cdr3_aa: CASGARANTEAFF; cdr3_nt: TGTGCCAGCGGGGCGAGAGCGAACACTGAAGCTTTCTTT
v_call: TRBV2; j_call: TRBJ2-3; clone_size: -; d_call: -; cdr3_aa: CASSVLHGTDTQYF; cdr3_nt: TGTGCCAGCAGTGTCCTTCATGGCACAGATACGCAGTATTTT
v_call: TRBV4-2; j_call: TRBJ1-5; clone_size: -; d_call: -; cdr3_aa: CASSQAMGLLSQHF; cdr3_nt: TGTGCCAGCAGCCAAGCGATGGGGCTACTGTCCCAGCATTTT
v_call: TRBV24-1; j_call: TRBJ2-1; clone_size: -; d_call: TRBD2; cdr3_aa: CATSDIGTSGSGSYNEQFF; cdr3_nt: TGTGCCACCAGTGATATAGGGACTAGCGGGAGTGGCTCCTACAATGAGCAGTTCTTC
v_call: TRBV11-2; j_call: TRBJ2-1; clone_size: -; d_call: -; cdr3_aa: CASSLESMGGQFF; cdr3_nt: TGTGCCAGCAGCTTAGAAAGTATGGGGGGGCAGTTCTTC
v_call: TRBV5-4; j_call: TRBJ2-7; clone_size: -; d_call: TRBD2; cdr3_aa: CASSSGLAGSYEQYF; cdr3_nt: TGTGCCAGCAGCTCCGGACTAGCGGGATCCTACGAGCAGTACTTC
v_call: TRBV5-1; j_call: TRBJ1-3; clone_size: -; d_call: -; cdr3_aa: CASSPLGQEYSGNTIYF; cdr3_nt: TGCGCCAGCAGCCCCCTAGGCCAGGAGTACTCTGGAAACACCATATATTTT
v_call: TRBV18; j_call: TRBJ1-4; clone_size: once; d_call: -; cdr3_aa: CASSHGGEGEKLFF; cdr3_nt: TGTGCCAGCTCACATGGAGGGGAGGGTGAAAAACTGTTTTTT
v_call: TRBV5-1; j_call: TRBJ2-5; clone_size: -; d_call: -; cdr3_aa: CASSFSATPPETQYF; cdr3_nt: TGCGCCAGCAGCTTTTCAGCGACACCTCCAGAGACCCAGTACTTC